This record concerns one T cell receptor (beta chain) sequence. Its antigen is undetermined. The V gene lost 4 bases and the J gene lost 9 bases, with 18 bases spanning the gap. This CDR3 has 14 residues. The V gene's germline CDR1 is SGHRS and CDR2 YFSETQ. The entry originates in a study of cytotoxic CD8 clonotypes in ibrutinib-treated CLL. At the level of the study: Partial response was seen in around 25 patients and complete response in 2; after median about 70 months, roughly 14 stayed remitted, around 12 progressed.

Study-wide results and caveats: Sampling times, which were not matched between the groups, differed between sustained-remission patients and progressing patients. Age-matched healthy donor levels were exceeded by baseline clonality, which tracked circulating CD8+ T-cell counts.

Sequencing sought depths of 1 in 200,000 to 1 in 1 million T cells. Assay: immunoSEQ multiplex PCR; the TCRdb copy retains only in-frame clones and omits some. The sample lists roughly 150,000 clones, more than 75% occurring once. The clonotype originates from a human donor with chronic lymphocytic leukemia. The source material was PBMCs, sampled after 24 months of ibrutinib treatment. The chain uses TRBV5-1 and TRBJ2-3; no clear D. CDR3 region: CASSLQQSGETQYF. DNA of the CDR3: TGCGCCAGCAGCCTACAACAGTCCGGAGAGACGCAGTATTTT.